What follows are 8 T cell receptor beta chains derived from one specimen sequenced in a study of CD8+CD57+ T cells in acquired aplastic anemia. The use of genomic DNA as template underpinned the TCR beta VDJ and CDR3 profiling. TCRdb re-called the reads with MiXCR, one entry per CDR3 protein. Of 400,000 to 500,000 distinct CDR3 sequences listed, 65% to 75% are singletons. Sample: sorted CD4+, CD8+, or CD8+CD57+ T cells (not recorded which) from PBMCs. Receptors originate from a human donor in good health, serving as a control.

V is TRBV12-3 or TRBV12-4 and J is TRBJ1-6; no definite D call. V lost 6 bases and J 6 bases, leaving 6 bases between the germline ends. The CDR3 covers 12 residues. CDR3: CASREGNSPLHF. CDR3 nucleotide sequence: TGTGCCAGCAGGGAAGGTAATTCACCCCTCCACTTT.

This clonotype was seen repeatedly, ten times or more. The J gene is TRBJ2-7, the V gene TRBV7-6, with D unresolved. The V end was cut by 1 base, the J end by 2 bases, with 9 bases between. CDR3 length: 14 residues. In germline, CDR1 is SGHVS, CDR2 FNYEAQ. The CDR3 sequence: CASSLGGSAYEQYF. Here the CDR3 DNA reads TGTGCCAGCAGCTTAGGAGGCAGCGCCTACGAGCAGTACTTC.

V gene TRBV7-9 combines with J gene TRBJ1-2; D may be TRBD1 (5 bases). There are 13 residues in the CDR3. Germline V gene data show CDR1 as SEHNR and CDR2 as FQNEAQ (reference sequence). V was cut by 5 bases and J by 9 bases, with 16 bases left in between. This chain's CDR3 is CASSRLVGQRYTF. CDR3 coding DNA: TGTGCCAGCAGCAGACTGGTCGGACAACGCTACACCTTC.

The chain joins TRBV20-1 to TRBJ1-4; the D gene is possibly TRBD1 (6 bases). Trimming left V 6 bases short and J 7 bases short, with 18 bases between. The CDR3 has 14 amino acids. CDR1 DFQATT and CDR2 SNEGSKA come from the germline V gene (reference sequence). The CDR3, as DNA: TGCAGTGCCTTGTACGGCGGACAGTCTGAAAAACTGTTTTTT. This encodes CSALYGGQSEKLFF.

This clonotype was seen repeatedly, ten times or more. The CDR3: CASSIAATDTQYF. The DNA of the CDR3 is TGTGCCAGCAGTATTGCCGCCACAGATACGCAGTATTTT. The chain employs TRBV7-3 and TRBJ2-3, with D unclear. Germline V gene sequence: CDR1 SGHTA, CDR2 FQGTGA. There are 13 residues in the CDR3. V lost 6 bases and J 2 bases, leaving 9 bases between the germline ends.

Comments on this clonotype: One junction end disagrees with the germline gene, perhaps due to a read error. The chain is built from TRBV20-1 and TRBJ1-6; D gene uncertain. Germline assignment: CDR1 DFQATT and CDR2 SNEGSKA (reference sequence). The CDR3 contains 13 residues. Here the CDR3 reads CSASVAYNSALHF. CDR3 bases: TGCAGTGCTAGCGTAGCCTATAATTCAGCCCTCCACTTT.

This clonotype turned up a few times. Given a much more abundant clone one base away, this may be a read error. The chain couples TRBV12-3 or TRBV12-4 to TRBJ2-1; D assignment may be TRBD1 or TRBD2 (5 bases each). Trimming took 5 bases from V and 3 from J, leaving 17 bases between them. This CDR3 comprises 16 residues. CDR3 residues: CASSPPGRPHYNEQFF. CDR3 nucleotides: TGTGCCAGCAGTCCGCCGGGACGACCCCACTACAATGAGCAGTTCTTC.

Comment on this clonotype: The junction departs from the called germline gene at one end, perhaps through a read error. In DNA, the CDR3 is TGTGCCAGTAGTATAGCCAGTGCTGACTATCGGTCCAACTTC. This codes for CASSIASADYRSNF. This rearrangement joins TRBV19 to TRBJ1-2; D not resolved. This CDR3 spans 14 amino acids. CDR1 is LNHDA, CDR2 SQIVND, per germline (reference sequence).